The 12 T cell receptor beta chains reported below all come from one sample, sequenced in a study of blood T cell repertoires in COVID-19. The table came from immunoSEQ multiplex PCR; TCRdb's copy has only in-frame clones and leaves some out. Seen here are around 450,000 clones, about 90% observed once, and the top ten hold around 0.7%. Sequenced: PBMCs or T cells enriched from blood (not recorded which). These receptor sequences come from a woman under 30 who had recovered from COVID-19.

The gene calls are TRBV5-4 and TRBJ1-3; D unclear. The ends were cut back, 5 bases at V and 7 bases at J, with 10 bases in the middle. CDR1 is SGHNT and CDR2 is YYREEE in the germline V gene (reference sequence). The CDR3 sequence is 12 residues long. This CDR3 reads CASRPGRNTIYF. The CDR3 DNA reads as TGTGCCAGCAGACCAGGTAGGAACACCATATATTTT.

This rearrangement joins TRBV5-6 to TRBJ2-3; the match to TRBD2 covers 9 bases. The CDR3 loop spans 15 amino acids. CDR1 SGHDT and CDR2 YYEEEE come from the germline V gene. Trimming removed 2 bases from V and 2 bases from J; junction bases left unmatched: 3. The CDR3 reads CASSLSGGTTDTQYF. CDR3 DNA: TGTGCCAGCAGCTTAAGCGGGGGGACCACAGATACGCAGTATTTT.

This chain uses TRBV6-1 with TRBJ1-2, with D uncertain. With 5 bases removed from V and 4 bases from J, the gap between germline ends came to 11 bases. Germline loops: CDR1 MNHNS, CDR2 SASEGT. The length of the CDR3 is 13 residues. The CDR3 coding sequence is TGTGCCAGCAGTTATGACAACTTCTATGGCTACACCTTC. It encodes CASSYDNFYGYTF.

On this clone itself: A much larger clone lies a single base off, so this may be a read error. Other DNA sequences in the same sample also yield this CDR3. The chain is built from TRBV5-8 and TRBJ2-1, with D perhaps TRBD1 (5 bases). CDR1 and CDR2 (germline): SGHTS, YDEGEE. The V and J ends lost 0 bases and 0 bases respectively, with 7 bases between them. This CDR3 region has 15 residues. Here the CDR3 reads CASSLGQSSYNEQFF. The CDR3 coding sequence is TGTGCCAGCAGCTTGGGACAGAGCTCCTACAATGAGCAGTTCTTC.

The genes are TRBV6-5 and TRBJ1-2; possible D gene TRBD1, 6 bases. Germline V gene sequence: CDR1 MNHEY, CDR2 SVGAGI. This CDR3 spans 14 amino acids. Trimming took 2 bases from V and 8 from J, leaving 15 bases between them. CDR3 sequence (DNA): TGTGCCAGCAGTTACGGGGGAACAGGGCAAGGCTACACCTTC. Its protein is CASSYGGTGQGYTF.

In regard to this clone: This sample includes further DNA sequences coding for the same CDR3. CDR3 residues: CASSPGTGGVRTEAFF. The CDR3 bases are TGCGCCAGCAGCCCGGGGACAGGGGGCGTTCGCACTGAAGCTTTCTTT. The gene calls are TRBV5-1 and TRBJ1-1; 12 bases fit TRBD1. The CDR3 is 16 amino acids. The germline V gene encodes CDR1 SGHRS and CDR2 YFSETQ. With 4 bases clipped from V and 4 bases from J, the junction kept 8 bases outside the gene matches.

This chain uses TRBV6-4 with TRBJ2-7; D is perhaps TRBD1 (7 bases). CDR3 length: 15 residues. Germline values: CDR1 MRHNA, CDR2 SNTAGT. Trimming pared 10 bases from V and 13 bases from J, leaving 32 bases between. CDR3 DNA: TGTGCCACCCAGGGGGTGACTAGTTCGGGGCGTCTGATATACTTC. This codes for CATQGVTSSGRLIYF.

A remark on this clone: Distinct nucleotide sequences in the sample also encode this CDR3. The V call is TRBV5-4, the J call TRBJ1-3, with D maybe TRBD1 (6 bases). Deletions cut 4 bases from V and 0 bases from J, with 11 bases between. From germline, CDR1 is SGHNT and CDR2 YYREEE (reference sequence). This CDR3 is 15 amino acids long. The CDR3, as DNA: TGTGCCAGCAGCCTAACAGGGAACTCTGGAAACACCATATATTTT. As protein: CASSLTGNSGNTIYF. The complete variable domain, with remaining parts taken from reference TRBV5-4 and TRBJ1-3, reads ETGVTQSPTHLIKTRGQQVTLRCSSQSGHNTVSWYQQALGQGPQFIFQYYREEENGRGNFPPRFSGLQFPNYSSELNVNALELDDSALYLCASSLTGNSGNTIYFGEGSWLTVV.

The CDR3 nucleotides read TGCGCCAGCAGCCCCGGGACAGGTGACTACACCTTC. Its protein product is CASSPGTGDYTF. The chain links TRBV5-1 to TRBJ1-2; TRBD1 aligns across 8 bases. CDR1 is SGHRS and CDR2 is YFSETQ in the germline V gene. The ends lost 4 bases at V and 10 bases at J; junction bases unmatched: 6. This CDR3 has 12 residues. Drawing the rest from reference TRBV5-1 and TRBJ1-2, the complete variable domain is KAGVTQTPRYLIKTRGQQVTLSCSPISGHRSVSWYQQTPGQGLQFLFEYFSETQRNKGNFPGRFSGRQFSNSRSEMNVSTLELGDSALYLCASSPGTGDYTFGSGTRLTVV.

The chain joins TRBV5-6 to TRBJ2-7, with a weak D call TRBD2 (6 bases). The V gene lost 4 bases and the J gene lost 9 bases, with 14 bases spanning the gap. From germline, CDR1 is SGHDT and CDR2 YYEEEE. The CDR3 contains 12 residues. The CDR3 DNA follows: TGTGCCAGCAGCATTGGACTAAACACGCAGTACTTC. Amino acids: CASSIGLNTQYF.

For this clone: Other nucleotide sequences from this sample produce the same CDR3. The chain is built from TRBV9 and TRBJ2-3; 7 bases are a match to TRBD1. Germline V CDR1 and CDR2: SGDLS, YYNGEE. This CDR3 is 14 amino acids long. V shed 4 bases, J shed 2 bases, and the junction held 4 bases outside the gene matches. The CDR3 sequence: CASSPGQPTDTQYF. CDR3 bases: TGTGCCAGCAGCCCGGGACAGCCCACAGATACGCAGTATTTT.

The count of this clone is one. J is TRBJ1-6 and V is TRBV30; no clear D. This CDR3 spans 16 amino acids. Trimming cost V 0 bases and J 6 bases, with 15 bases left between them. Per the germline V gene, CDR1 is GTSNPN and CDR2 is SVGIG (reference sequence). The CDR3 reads CAWSVAGFPPNSPLHF. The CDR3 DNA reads TGTGCCTGGAGTGTAGCGGGATTTCCCCCTAATTCACCCCTCCACTTT.